The next 8 T cell receptor beta chains were all read from a single sample in a study of CD8 T cells in ankylosing spondylitis. Broader study findings: A motif in TCR beta, a set of several highly homologous variants, appeared characteristic of ankylosing spondylitis blood.

TCRdb re-called the 5' RACE reads with MiXCR, one entry per CDR3 protein. The sample has a few hundred thousand distinct CDR3 sequences, around 20% seen once. Their antigens are not known. Sequenced input: blood, either unsorted or a sorted T cell fraction (not recorded which). All receptors come from a male donor with ankylosing spondylitis.

This clonotype was counted between two and nine times. The V call is TRBV12-3 or TRBV12-4, the J call TRBJ2-3; TRBD1 aligns across 9 bases. With V trimmed by 1 base and J by 4 bases, 3 bases remained unmatched. The CDR3 covers 15 residues. CDR3 in amino acids: CASSLEGQGADTQYF. The CDR3 DNA follows: TGTGCCAGCAGTTTAGAGGGACAGGGAGCAGATACGCAGTATTTT.

This chain uses TRBV9 with TRBJ2-1, with 9 positions matching TRBD2. Unmatched junction bases numbered 7, after V lost 0 bases and J lost 0 bases. CDR3 length equals 18 residues. The V gene's germline CDR1 is SGDLS and CDR2 YYNGEE. DNA for the CDR3: TGTGCCAGCAGCGTAGCTTTAGCGGGAGCCACCTCCTACAATGAGCAGTTCTTC. Encoded protein: CASSVALAGATSYNEQFF.

This clonotype was picked up a small number of times. J is TRBJ2-1 and V is TRBV6-5; 8 nucleotides agree with TRBD1. J lost 3 bases, V lost 4 bases, and 5 bases had no gene match. The CDR3 is 15 residues long. Germline V gene sequence: CDR1 MNHEY, CDR2 SVGAGI. CDR3 amino acids: CASSLTGGNYNEQFF. In DNA, the CDR3 is TGTGCCAGCAGTTTAACAGGGGGTAACTACAATGAGCAGTTCTTC.

This clonotype has just a few counts. The J gene is TRBJ2-1, the V gene TRBV9; perhaps TRBD2 as D (6 bases). V shed 0 bases and J shed 9 bases, with 7 bases lying between them. The CDR3 extends over 12 amino acids. Germline V gene lookup returns CDR1 SGDLS and CDR2 YYNGEE. This chain's CDR3 is CASSVEGGEQFF. CDR3 DNA sequence: TGTGCCAGCAGCGTAGAGGGAGGTGAGCAGTTCTTC.

The chain joins TRBV27 to TRBJ2-1; D is uncertain. CDR3 length: 14 amino acids. Germline V gene lookup returns CDR1 MNHEY and CDR2 SMNVEV (reference sequence). With 4 bases removed from V and 1 base from J, the gap between germline ends came to 8 bases. The DNA for the CDR3 is TGTGCCAGCAGTTGGTGGGGATCCTACAATGAGCAGTTCTTC. Protein sequence: CASSWWGSYNEQFF.

This clonotype was seen repeatedly, ten times or more. The gene calls are TRBV7-9 and TRBJ2-2; TRBD2 is a possible D gene (5 bases). V shed 1 base and J shed 8 bases, with 8 bases lying between them. The germline CDR1 and CDR2 sequences are SEHNR and FQNEAQ (reference sequence). The CDR3 runs to 13 residues. The CDR3 DNA follows: TGTGCCAGCAGCTTAGGAGGACTGGGGGAGCTGTTTTTT. It encodes CASSLGGLGELFF.

This clonotype was detected a few times. The rearrangement joins TRBV9 to TRBJ2-7; TRBD1 matches 8 bases. CDR3 size: 15 residues. Germline V gene data show CDR1 as SGDLS and CDR2 as YYNGEE. Trimming took 0 bases from V and 1 from J; bases not matched to a gene: 3. The CDR3 loop reads CASSVDWTGSYEQYF. The CDR3 DNA reads as TGTGCCAGCAGCGTAGATTGGACAGGGTCCTACGAGCAGTACTTC.

This clonotype was seen ten or more times. The chain combines TRBV5-1 with TRBJ1-1; a weak D match, TRBD1 (5 bases). CDR1 and CDR2 from the germline V gene are SGHRS and YFSETQ. Trimming cost V 6 bases and J 4 bases, with 16 bases left between them. The CDR3 consists of 14 residues. The CDR3 protein is CASNSGRGSTEAFF. The CDR3 DNA reads as TGCGCCAGCAACTCAGGGAGGGGATCCACTGAAGCTTTCTTT.